Presented here are 26 T cell receptor beta chains from one specimen sequenced in a study of cytomegalovirus exposure and HLA in healthy donors. 60 Vbeta and 13 Jbeta primers were used in PCR. Sequencing used immunoSEQ multiplex PCR; TCRdb keeps in-frame clones, though not all of them. In all, the sample yields tens of thousands of clones. The specimen sequenced was PBMCs. The receptors were sampled from a female donor in good health and CMV-seropositive.

The chain carries TRBV6-6 and TRBJ1-2, with 7 nucleotides matching TRBD1. The CDR3 sequence is 14 residues long. Looked up from germline, CDR1 is MNHNY and CDR2 is SVGAGI (reference sequence). Trimming at V came to 5 bases and at J to 4 bases, leaving 7 bases not matched to a gene. CDR3 bases: TGTGCCAGCAGTCGATCGGGACAGATCTATGGCTACACCTTC. Translation gives CASSRSGQIYGYTF.

This sequence joins TRBV5-1 and TRBJ1-2; unclear D gene. The CDR3 extends over 13 amino acids. The germline V gene has CDR1 SGHRS and CDR2 YFSETQ. V was trimmed by 0 bases and J by 8 bases, leaving 11 bases between them. The CDR3 nucleotides are TGCGCCAGCAGCTTGGTGGGCCAAGGCGGCTACACCTTC. It codes for CASSLVGQGGYTF.

The chain combines TRBV28 with TRBJ2-7; D remains unclear. Germline CDR1 MDHEN, CDR2 SYDVKM. V was pared by 3 bases and J by 3 bases, with 3 bases between. CDR3 size: 11 residues. For the CDR3, the DNA is TGTGCCAGCAGTTTCAACTACGAGCAGTACTTC. It specifies CASSFNYEQYF.

The V gene is TRBV13, the J gene TRBJ1-1, with D possibly matching TRBD1 (5 bases). This CDR3 is built from 16 residues. Trimming shortened V by 5 bases and J by 1 base, and 17 bases separated the two germline ends. The V gene's germline CDR1 is PRHDT and CDR2 FYEKMQ (reference sequence). CDR3 nucleotide sequence: TGTGCCAGCAGCGCGAGGGGCAGGCGGGGGAACACTGAAGCTTTCTTT. Its protein is CASSARGRRGNTEAFF. Combining the CDR3 with reference TRBV13 and TRBJ1-1 gives the whole variable domain AAGVIQSPRHLIKEKRETATLKCYPIPRHDTVYWYQQGPGQDPQFLISFYEKMQSDKGSIPDRFSAQQFSDYHSELNMSSLELGDSALYFCASSARGRRGNTEAFFGQGTRLTVV.

CDR3 in amino acids: CASSLDPGRETQYF. DNA of the CDR3: TGTGCCAGCAGCTTAGATCCGGGGAGGGAGACCCAGTACTTC. This chain uses TRBV11-2 with TRBJ2-5, with D tentatively TRBD2 (6 bases). The length of the CDR3 is 14 residues. Trimming took off 0 bases at V and 5 bases at J, with 10 bases between the two ends. Germline lookup yields CDR1 SGHAT and CDR2 FQNNGV.

V gene TRBV18 combines with J gene TRBJ1-6; 9 bases match TRBD1. The CDR3 runs to 16 residues. Unmatched junction bases numbered 12, after V lost 5 bases and J lost 10 bases. Per the germline V gene, CDR1 is KGHSH and CDR2 is LQKENI. CDR3 bases: TGTGCCAGCTCATCAACACAGGGGGCTAATCAATCACCCCTCCACTTT. Protein: CASSSTQGANQSPLHF. The full variable domain, its missing parts supplied by reference TRBV18 and TRBJ1-6, is NAGVMQNPRHLVRRRGQEARLRCSPMKGHSHVYWYRQLPEEGLKFMVYLQKENIIDESGMPKERFSAEFPKEGPSILRIQQVVRGDSAAYFCASSSTQGANQSPLHFGNGTRLTVT.

The chain joins TRBV18 to TRBJ2-7; TRBD1 might be the D (5 bases). Germline lookup yields CDR1 KGHSH and CDR2 LQKENI. V was pared by 3 bases and J by 5 bases, with 11 bases between. The length of the CDR3 is 13 residues. This chain's CDR3 is CASSPRQGDEQYF. DNA for the CDR3: TGTGCCAGCTCACCCCGGCAAGGGGACGAGCAGTACTTC.

The V call is TRBV5-4, the J call TRBJ1-4; D unresolved. V dropped 0 bases and J dropped 8 bases, with 11 bases sitting between them. The CDR3 has 14 amino acids. In germline, CDR1 is SGHNT, CDR2 YYREEE (reference sequence). In DNA, the CDR3 is TGTGCCAGCAGCTTGGGGAAAGCCGGGGAAAAACTGTTTTTT. This encodes CASSLGKAGEKLFF.

Remarks on this clone: The same CDR3 is also encoded by other DNA sequences in this sample. J is TRBJ2-3 and V is TRBV19, with 9 positions matching TRBD2. This CDR3 has 13 amino acids. The germline V gene encodes CDR1 LNHDA and CDR2 SQIVND (reference sequence). Trimming cost V 6 bases and J 4 bases; bases outside gene matches: 2. The CDR3 here is CASRLAGSDTQYF. The CDR3 DNA is TGTGCCAGTAGGCTAGCGGGGTCAGATACGCAGTATTTT. Full variable domain (missing parts from reference TRBV19 and TRBJ2-3): DGGITQSPKYLFRKEGQNVTLSCEQNLNHDAMYWYRQDPGQGLRLIYYSQIVNDFQKGDIAEGYSVSREKKESFPLTVTSAQKNPTAFYLCASRLAGSDTQYFGPGTRLTVL.

The chain uses TRBV5-8 and TRBJ1-2; the match to TRBD1 covers 8 bases. Unmatched junction bases numbered 1, after V lost 4 bases and J lost 2 bases. Germline CDR1 reads SGHTS; CDR2 reads YDEGEE. The CDR3 has 13 amino acids. CDR3 DNA: TGTGCCAGCAGCCGGACAGGGAACTATGGCTACACCTTC. As protein: CASSRTGNYGYTF. Supplemented by reference TRBV5-8 and TRBJ1-2, the full variable domain reads EAGVTQSPTHLIKTRGQQATLRCSPISGHTSVYWYQQALGLGLQFLLWYDEGEERNRGNFPPRFSGRQFPNYSSELNVNALELEDSALYLCASSRTGNYGYTFGSGTRLTVV.

The chain is built from TRBV28 and TRBJ1-4, with TRBD1 matching 7 bases. The germline gives CDR1 MDHEN, CDR2 SYDVKM. Trimming removed 1 base from V and 8 bases from J; junction bases left unmatched: 7. CDR3 size: 15 residues. The DNA for the CDR3 is TGTGCCAGCAGTTTATCCGGAGGGGGCAGGGAAAAACTGTTTTTT. Translated, it gives CASSLSGGGREKLFF.

The chain has TRBV6-4 and TRBJ2-7; D perhaps matches TRBD1 (6 bases). Germline loops: CDR1 MRHNA, CDR2 SNTAGT. The CDR3 length is 12 residues. With 8 bases removed from V and 5 bases from J, the gap between germline ends came to 13 bases. The DNA for the CDR3 is TGTGCCAGCGGATGGACAGACCACGAGCAGTACTTC. Its translation: CASGWTDHEQYF.

The chain recombines TRBV4-1 with TRBJ2-7; 7 bases match TRBD1. V shed 3 bases, J shed 2 bases, and the junction held 10 bases outside the gene matches. CDR1 is MGHRA and CDR2 is YSYEKL in the germline V gene. CDR3 length: 16 residues. This chain's CDR3 is CASSQFPKGTAYEQYF. The CDR3 nucleotides read TGCGCCAGCAGCCAGTTTCCCAAAGGGACAGCCTACGAGCAGTACTTC.

The chain is built from TRBV18 and TRBJ2-7; no reliable D call. The CDR3 loop spans 14 amino acids. The germline CDR1 and CDR2 sequences are KGHSH and LQKENI. Trimming shortened V by 3 bases and J by 4 bases, and 13 bases separated the two germline ends. The CDR3 reads CASSPQVSLYEQYF. The CDR3 DNA reads TGTGCCAGCTCACCGCAGGTTTCCCTATACGAGCAGTACTTC.

The genes are TRBV7-9 and TRBJ1-1; D is perhaps TRBD1 (5 bases). V was pared by 3 bases and J by 1 base, with 9 bases between. Germline V CDR1 and CDR2: SEHNR, FQNEAQ (reference sequence). The CDR3 runs to 14 residues. In nucleotides, the CDR3 is TGTGCCAGCAGCTTTTCGCAGGGGAACACTGAAGCTTTCTTT. It translates to CASSFSQGNTEAFF.

The V gene is TRBV19, the J gene TRBJ2-7, with 12 bases fitting TRBD2. This CDR3 comprises 15 residues. With 5 bases clipped from V and 6 bases from J, the junction kept 8 bases outside the gene matches. Germline V CDR1 and CDR2: LNHDA, SQIVND (reference sequence). CDR3 in amino acids: CASSALAGGQGEQYF. CDR3 sequence (DNA): TGTGCCAGTAGTGCCCTAGCGGGGGGGCAGGGCGAGCAGTACTTC. The complete variable domain, with remaining parts taken from reference TRBV19 and TRBJ2-7, reads DGGITQSPKYLFRKEGQNVTLSCEQNLNHDAMYWYRQDPGQGLRLIYYSQIVNDFQKGDIAEGYSVSREKKESFPLTVTSAQKNPTAFYLCASSALAGGQGEQYFGPGTRLTVT.

The J gene is TRBJ1-2, the V gene TRBV19, with TRBD1 identical over 7 bases. Germline V gene sequence: CDR1 LNHDA, CDR2 SQIVND (reference sequence). CDR3 length: 15 amino acids. Trimming took 4 bases from V and 2 from J; bases not matched to a gene: 7. In DNA, the CDR3 is TGTGCCAGTAGTACCTGGGACAGAGGAAACTATGGCTACACCTTC. It translates to CASSTWDRGNYGYTF.

V is TRBV7-9 and J is TRBJ2-3; 13 nucleotides line up with TRBD2. V was pared by 8 bases and J by 5 bases, with 10 bases of the junction left unmatched. Per germline, CDR1 SEHNR and CDR2 FQNEAQ (reference sequence). The CDR3 runs to 16 residues. The CDR3 is CASGPGTSGVVDTQYF. The CDR3 nucleotides are TGTGCCAGCGGGCCCGGGACTAGCGGGGTTGTAGATACGCAGTATTTT.

The chain couples TRBV7-9 to TRBJ1-6; possible D gene TRBD1, 6 bases. The CDR3 is 14 amino acids. CDR1 is SEHNR, CDR2 FQNEAQ, per germline (reference sequence). Trimming removed 7 bases from V and 9 bases from J, with 16 bases in between. DNA of the CDR3: TGTGCCAGCACCCCTTCGGACAGCGGTTCACCCCTCCACTTT. It encodes CASTPSDSGSPLHF. Full variable domain (rest looked up from reference TRBV7-9 and TRBJ1-6): DTGVSQNPRHKITKRGQNVTFRCDPISEHNRLYWYRQTLGQGPEFLTYFQNEAQLEKSRLLSDRFSAERPKGSFSTLEIQRTEQGDSAMYLCASTPSDSGSPLHFGNGTRLTVT.

This chain connects TRBV4-1 to TRBJ2-7, with D tentatively TRBD2 (6 bases). Trimming removed 0 bases at V and 3 bases at J, with 12 bases between. The CDR3 sequence is 15 residues long. Per germline, CDR1 MGHRA and CDR2 YSYEKL. Written as DNA, the CDR3 is TGCGCCAGCAGCCAAGAAGGGCAGGGAGGCTACGAGCAGTACTTC. Encoded protein: CASSQEGQGGYEQYF.

This chain uses TRBV6-5 with TRBJ2-5, with 11 nucleotides matching TRBD2. The CDR3 has 15 residues. V lost 5 bases, J lost 2 bases, and 4 bases stayed unmatched. CDR1 is MNHEY, CDR2 SVGAGI, per germline. The CDR3 reads CASSIGTSGQETQYF. The CDR3 DNA follows: TGTGCCAGCAGTATCGGGACTAGCGGACAAGAGACCCAGTACTTC.

The chain joins TRBV9 to TRBJ2-7, with TRBD2 matching 7 bases. The CDR3 has 15 amino acids. The germline gives CDR1 SGDLS, CDR2 YYNGEE. The trim removed 0 bases at V and 6 bases at J, leaving 9 bases unmatched. For the CDR3, the DNA is TGTGCCAGCAGCGTAGATAGCGGGTGGGCCTCCGAGCAGTACTTC. This sequence encodes CASSVDSGWASEQYF.

CDR3 DNA sequence: TGTGCCAGTAGTTTGGGACAGGGATTAGCCAAAAACATTCAGTACTTC. As protein: CASSLGQGLAKNIQYF. The rearrangement uses TRBV19 and TRBJ2-4, with 9 bases aligning to TRBD1. Germline CDR1 reads LNHDA; CDR2 reads SQIVND (reference sequence). J was trimmed by 0 bases and V by 5 bases; bases with no gene match: 5. The CDR3 extends over 16 amino acids.

The rearrangement joins TRBV19 to TRBJ1-3, with D possibly matching TRBD1 (5 bases). This CDR3 contains 14 residues. Germline CDR1 reads LNHDA; CDR2 reads SQIVND (reference sequence). The V gene lost 3 bases and the J gene lost 5 bases, with 11 bases spanning the gap. This chain's CDR3 is CASSMTPDRNTIYF. The CDR3 nucleotides read TGTGCCAGTAGTATGACCCCGGACAGAAACACCATATATTTT.

The V and J genes are TRBV6-5 and TRBJ1-2; TRBD1 agrees at 7 bases. The V segment lost 6 bases and the J segment 4 bases; nucleotides outside the gene matches: 11. This CDR3 region has 15 residues. CDR1 and CDR2 (germline): MNHEY, SVGAGI. The CDR3 DNA reads as TGTGCCAGCAGAGGTTATGACAGGGAGAGCTATGGCTACACCTTC. Translated, it gives CASRGYDRESYGYTF.

The genes are TRBV15 and TRBJ2-1; D possibly corresponds to TRBD1 (6 bases). Trimming took off 3 bases at V and 5 bases at J, with 14 bases between the two ends. Germline assignment: CDR1 LNHNV and CDR2 YYDKDF (reference sequence). This CDR3 contains 15 residues. This chain's CDR3 is CATSSLWGPDNEQFF. As DNA, the CDR3 is TGTGCCACCAGCAGCTTATGGGGGCCGGACAATGAGCAGTTCTTC.